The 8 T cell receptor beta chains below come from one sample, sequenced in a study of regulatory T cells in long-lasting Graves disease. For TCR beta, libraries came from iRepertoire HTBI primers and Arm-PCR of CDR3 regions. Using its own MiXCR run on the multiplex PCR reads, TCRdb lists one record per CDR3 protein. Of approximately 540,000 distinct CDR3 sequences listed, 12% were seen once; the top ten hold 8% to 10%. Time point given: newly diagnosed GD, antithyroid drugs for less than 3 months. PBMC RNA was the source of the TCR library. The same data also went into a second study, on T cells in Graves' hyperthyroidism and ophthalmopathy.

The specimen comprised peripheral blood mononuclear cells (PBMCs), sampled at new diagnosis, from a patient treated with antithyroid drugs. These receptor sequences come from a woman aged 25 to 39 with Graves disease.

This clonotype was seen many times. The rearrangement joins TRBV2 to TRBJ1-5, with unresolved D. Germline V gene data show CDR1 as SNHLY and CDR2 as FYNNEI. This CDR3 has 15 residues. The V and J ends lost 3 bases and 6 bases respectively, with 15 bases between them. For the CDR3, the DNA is TGTGCCAGCAGTGATGATTTTTCGTGGGGTCAGCCCCAGCATTTT. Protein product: CASSDDFSWGQPQHF.

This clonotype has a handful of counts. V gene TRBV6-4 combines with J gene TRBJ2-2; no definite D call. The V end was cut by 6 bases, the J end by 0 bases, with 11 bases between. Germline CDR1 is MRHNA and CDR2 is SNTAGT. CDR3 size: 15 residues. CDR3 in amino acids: CASSALGSNTGELFF. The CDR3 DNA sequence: TGTGCCAGCAGCGCTCTTGGGTCGAACACCGGGGAGCTGTTTTTT.

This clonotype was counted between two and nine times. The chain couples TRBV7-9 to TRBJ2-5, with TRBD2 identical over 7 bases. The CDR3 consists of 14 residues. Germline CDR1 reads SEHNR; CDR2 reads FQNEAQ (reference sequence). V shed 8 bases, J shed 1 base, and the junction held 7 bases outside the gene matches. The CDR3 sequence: CASVVAGFQETQYF. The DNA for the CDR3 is TGTGCCAGCGTTGTAGCGGGCTTCCAAGAGACCCAGTACTTC.

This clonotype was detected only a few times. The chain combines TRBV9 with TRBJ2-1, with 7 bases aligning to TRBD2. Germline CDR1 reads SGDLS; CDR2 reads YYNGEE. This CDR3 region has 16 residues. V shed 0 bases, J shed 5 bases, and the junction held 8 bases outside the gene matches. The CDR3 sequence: CASSVEAGASHNEQFF. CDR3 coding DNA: TGTGCCAGCAGCGTAGAGGCGGGAGCTTCCCACAATGAGCAGTTCTTC.

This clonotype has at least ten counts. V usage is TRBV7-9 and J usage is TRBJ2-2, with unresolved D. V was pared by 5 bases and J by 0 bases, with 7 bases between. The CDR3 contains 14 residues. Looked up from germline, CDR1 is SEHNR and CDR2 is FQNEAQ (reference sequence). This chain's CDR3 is CASSARANTGELFF. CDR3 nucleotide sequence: TGTGCCAGCAGCGCCAGAGCGAACACCGGGGAGCTGTTTTTT.

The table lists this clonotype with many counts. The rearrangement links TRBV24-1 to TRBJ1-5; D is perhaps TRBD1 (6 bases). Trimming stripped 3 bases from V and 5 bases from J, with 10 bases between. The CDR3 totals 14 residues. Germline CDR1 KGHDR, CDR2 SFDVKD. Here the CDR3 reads CATSDHREDQPQHF. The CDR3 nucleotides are TGTGCCACCAGTGATCACAGGGAGGATCAGCCCCAGCATTTT.

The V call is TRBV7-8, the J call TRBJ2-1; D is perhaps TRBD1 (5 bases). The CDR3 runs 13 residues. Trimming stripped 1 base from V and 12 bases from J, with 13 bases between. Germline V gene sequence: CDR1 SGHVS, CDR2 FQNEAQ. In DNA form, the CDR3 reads TGTGCCAGCAGCTTAGACCCCCAGGGAAGGCAGTTCTTC. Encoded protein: CASSLDPQGRQFF.

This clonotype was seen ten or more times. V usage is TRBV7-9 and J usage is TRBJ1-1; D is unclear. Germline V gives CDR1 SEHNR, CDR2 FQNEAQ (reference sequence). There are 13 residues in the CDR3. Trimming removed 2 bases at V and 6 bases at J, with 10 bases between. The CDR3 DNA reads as TGTGCCAGCAGCTTATCCCTTATCGCTGAAGCTTTCTTT. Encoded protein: CASSLSLIAEAFF. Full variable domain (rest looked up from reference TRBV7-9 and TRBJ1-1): DTGVSQNPRHKITKRGQNVTFRCDPISEHNRLYWYRQTLGQGPEFLTYFQNEAQLEKSRLLSDRFSAERPKGSFSTLEIQRTEQGDSAMYLCASSLSLIAEAFFGQGTRLTVV.